This T cell receptor (beta chain) was recorded in a study of T cell repertoires in cytomegalovirus infection. Concerning this clonotype itself: Its target is not known.

One entry per CDR3 protein results from TCRdb running MiXCR on the reads. The profile shows some 800,000 distinct CDR3 sequences, roughly 29% of them singletons. The CDR3 spans 14 residues. Germline CDR1 is MNHEY and CDR2 is SVGAGI. Trimming took 6 bases from V and 11 from J, leaving 22 bases between them. The receptor was derived from a human donor in good health (CMV status not recorded). Some clones in this sample may be carry-over from other donors' samples. This chain joins TRBV6-5 and TRBJ1-1; no clear D gene. This sample comprised cultured CD8+ T cells from PBMCs, obtained from culture after CMV antigen stimulation. DNA for the CDR3: TGTGCCAGCAGCTCCGACGGCAGTTCCTTTGGGGCTTTCTTT. This codes for CASSSDGSSFGAFF.